Listed below are T cell receptor beta chains from one sample, sequenced in a study of blood T cell repertoires in COVID-19. Method: immunoSEQ multiplex PCR; TCRdb's copy keeps in-frame clones and lacks some. The sample has about 250,000 clones; more than 65% are singletons. Sequencing input: peripheral blood. These receptor sequences come from a middle-aged man with active or convalescent COVID-19. The conserved cysteine and the conserved F or W are not part of the CDR3 here.

j_call: TRBJ1-4; v_call: TRBV9; cdr3_aa: ASSSDRDIGEKLF
j_call: TRBJ2-7; v_call: TRBV5-6; cdr3_aa: ASSFPTESSYEQY
j_call: TRBJ2-1; v_call: TRBV5-8; cdr3_aa: ASSLARDSYNEQF
j_call: TRBJ2-3; v_call: TRBV29-1; cdr3_aa: SVATGGDTDTQY
j_call: TRBJ2-7; v_call: TRBV29-1; cdr3_aa: SVGRQGASNEQY
j_call: TRBJ2-7; v_call: TRBV29-1; cdr3_aa: SVEEGGEQY
j_call: TRBJ1-1; v_call: TRBV10-3; cdr3_aa: AISDRLNTEAF
j_call: TRBJ2-1; v_call: TRBV2; cdr3_aa: ASRGTSGDYNEQF
j_call: TRBJ2-2; v_call: TRBV7-3; cdr3_aa: ASSRDRGVGELF
j_call: TRBJ1-1; v_call: TRBV27; cdr3_aa: ASSTRDRGSWTEAF
j_call: TRBJ2-1; v_call: TRBV5-1; cdr3_aa: ASSLEGRGRHEQF
j_call: TRBJ2-3; v_call: TRBV20-1; cdr3_aa: SARAGDTQY
j_call: TRBJ1-2; v_call: TRBV30; cdr3_aa: AWRTGQGANGYT
j_call: TRBJ2-3; v_call: TRBV23-1; cdr3_aa: ASSQAGSSDTQY
j_call: TRBJ2-2; v_call: TRBV7-9; cdr3_aa: ASSLDTGSLTGELF
j_call: TRBJ1-5; v_call: TRBV11-2; cdr3_aa: ASSLDPAGNQPQH
j_call: TRBJ1-1; v_call: TRBV3-1/TRBV3-2; cdr3_aa: ASSQYPGGTEAF
j_call: TRBJ2-3; v_call: TRBV5-1; cdr3_aa: ASSLLRGADTQY
j_call: TRBJ2-2; v_call: TRBV7-2; cdr3_aa: ASSLELLSGELF
j_call: TRBJ1-4; v_call: TRBV5-6; cdr3_aa: ASSLGQGNEKLF
j_call: TRBJ1-1; v_call: TRBV7-3; cdr3_aa: ASSRGQGKAF
j_call: TRBJ1-5; v_call: TRBV19; cdr3_aa: ASSSRVEQPQH
j_call: TRBJ2-1; v_call: TRBV19; cdr3_aa: ASRTDSSAYNEQF
j_call: TRBJ2-3; v_call: TRBV5-4; cdr3_aa: ASSSLLAGGPTDTQY
j_call: TRBJ2-4; v_call: TRBV19; cdr3_aa: ASSRPGQGKNIQY
j_call: TRBJ1-2; v_call: TRBV12-3/TRBV12-4; cdr3_aa: ASSLDRNYGYT
j_call: TRBJ2-1; v_call: TRBV19; cdr3_aa: ASTDYDNEQF
j_call: TRBJ2-1; v_call: TRBV27; cdr3_aa: ASGGGGRDNEQF
j_call: TRBJ2-3; v_call: TRBV11-1; cdr3_aa: ASSLDGGDTDTQY
j_call: TRBJ1-4; v_call: TRBV5-8; cdr3_aa: ASSLSQGREKLF
j_call: TRBJ2-5; v_call: TRBV5-1; cdr3_aa: ASSLVPSGLGGETQY
j_call: TRBJ2-2; v_call: TRBV7-9; cdr3_aa: ASSLYAADTGELF
j_call: TRBJ2-7; v_call: TRBV5-1; cdr3_aa: ASRQGSSYEQY
j_call: TRBJ1-1; v_call: TRBV5-1; cdr3_aa: ASSSTQGLKNTEAF
j_call: TRBJ2-3; v_call: TRBV5-6; cdr3_aa: ASSPGLAGELDTQY
j_call: TRBJ2-3; v_call: TRBV24-1; cdr3_aa: ATMRDSDTQY
j_call: TRBJ2-3; v_call: TRBV5-1; cdr3_aa: ASSPGLAGGVDTQY